This T cell receptor (beta chain) was observed in a study of shared clonotypes between healthy human individuals. CDR3 length: 13 residues. The germline V gene has CDR1 MNHNS and CDR2 SASEGT. The V and J ends lost 6 bases and 0 bases respectively, with 9 bases between them. Sequencing used immunoSEQ multiplex PCR; TCRdb keeps in-frame clones, though not all of them. This repertoire shows over a million clones, roughly 75% found once; its top ten account for over 1.3%. Regarding the study as a whole: Among the subsets, naive ones generally showed larger estimated richness than memory ones.

A note on this clone: Its antigen is undetermined.

Sequencing was done on a sample of memory CD4+ T cells sorted from blood. Subset denoted: CD45RA-negative fraction. The receptor was isolated from a man younger than 35 in good health. The rearrangement joins TRBV6-1 to TRBJ2-7; D may correspond to TRBD1 or TRBD2 (5 bases each). The CDR3 region is CASRRDASYEQYF. The CDR3 nucleotides read TGTGCCAGCAGACGGGACGCCTCCTACGAGCAGTACTTC.